A single sample gave rise to the 29 T cell receptor beta chains below, sequenced in a study of vaccination effects on CD4 cells after COVID-19. Culture proceeded for 9 to 11 days, and CD4+ T cells were then isolated. TCRdb keeps only in-frame clones here, not all; method: immunoSEQ multiplex PCR. This sample yields some 63,000 clones, of which 72% are seen a single time; roughly 23% belongs to the top ten. These TCRs' antigens remain unknown. The material was CD4+ T cells from PBMCs cultured without peptide, obtained before COVID-19 vaccination. The source of these receptors is a human donor who had a prior SARS-CoV-2 infection.

The chain combines TRBV28 with TRBJ1-4, with D tentatively TRBD1 (5 bases). V shed 2 bases and J shed 8 bases, with 12 bases lying between them. The CDR3 has 14 amino acids. Germline V gene sequence: CDR1 MDHEN, CDR2 SYDVKM. The CDR3 coding sequence is TGTGCCAGCAGTTTAACAGGCCCCTACGAAAAACTGTTTTTT. It codes for CASSLTGPYEKLFF. The whole variable domain, filled in from reference TRBV28 and TRBJ1-4, reads DVKVTQSSRYLVKRTGEKVFLECVQDMDHENMFWYRQDPGLGLRLIYFSYDVKMKEKGDIPEGYSVSREKKERFSLILESASTNQTSMYLCASSLTGPYEKLFFGSGTQLSVL.

In DNA form, the CDR3 reads TGTGCCTGGGGCCCAGGGGGCGCGGTCACTGAAGCTTTCTTT. Its translation: CAWGPGGAVTEAFF. The rearrangement links TRBV30 to TRBJ1-1; 8 bases agree with TRBD1. The CDR3 extends over 14 amino acids. V gave up 5 bases and J gave up 4 bases; unmatched junction bases: 9. Germline V gives CDR1 GTSNPN, CDR2 SVGIG (reference sequence). Looking up the rest from reference TRBV30 and TRBJ1-1 gives the full variable domain: SQTIHQWPATLVQPVGSPLSLECTVEGTSNPNLYWYRQAAGRGLQLLFYSVGIGQISSEVPQNLSASRPQDRQFILSSKKLLLSDSGFYLCAWGPGGAVTEAFFGQGTRLTVV.

This clone was counted only a few times. The CDR3 loop is CASSEGEQFF. The CDR3 DNA is TGTGCCAGCAGTGAGGGTGAGCAGTTCTTC. The genes are TRBV2 and TRBJ2-1, with D uncertain. Trimming stripped 3 bases from V and 9 bases from J, with 3 bases between. CDR3 length equals 10 residues. Per the germline V gene, CDR1 is SNHLY and CDR2 is FYNNEI.

The rearrangement links TRBV5-1 to TRBJ2-1, with 12 bases aligning to TRBD2. Germline V gene lookup returns CDR1 SGHRS and CDR2 YFSETQ. The CDR3 runs to 17 residues. Unmatched junction bases numbered 10, after V lost 2 bases and J lost 7 bases. CDR3 sequence (DNA): TGCGCCAGCAGCTTACAACTAGCGGGGGGAACCTGGAATGAGCAGTTCTTC. This codes for CASSLQLAGGTWNEQFF.

This sequence joins TRBV7-9 and TRBJ1-2; 7 bases line up with TRBD1. Germline V gives CDR1 SEHNR, CDR2 FQNEAQ (reference sequence). Losses at the gene ends were 5 bases for V and 0 bases for J; bases not matched to a gene: 6. The CDR3 length is 15 residues. The CDR3 spells CASSNRDRANYGYTF. CDR3 nucleotides: TGTGCCAGCAGCAACCGGGACAGAGCTAACTATGGCTACACCTTC.

The chain is built from TRBV5-5 and TRBJ2-5; 10 bases map to TRBD2. This CDR3 region has 19 residues. Germline loops: CDR1 SGHKS, CDR2 YYEKEE (reference sequence). The junction had 16 bases not matched to a gene; V was cut back by 0 bases and J by 5 bases. The CDR3 region has the DNA TGTGCCAGCAGCTTGGAGCCCTCGGGGCTAGCGGGGGCCGGGGAGACCCAGTACTTC. It codes for CASSLEPSGLAGAGETQYF.

CDR3 residues: CASSYSQGRSETQYF. CDR3 DNA: TGTGCCAGCAGTTACTCTCAGGGGAGATCAGAGACCCAGTACTTC. The chain couples TRBV6-2 or TRBV6-3 to TRBJ2-5; perhaps TRBD1 as D (6 bases). CDR1 and CDR2 (germline): MNHEY, SVGEGT. The V end lost 0 bases, the J end lost 4 bases, and 12 bases lay between the germline ends. CDR3 length equals 15 residues.

In this sample, this clone turned up a few times. The chain recombines TRBV6-1 with TRBJ1-2; the match to TRBD1 covers 8 bases. V trimming: 0 bases; J trimming: 4 bases; junction bases outside the gene matches: 7. CDR1 and CDR2 from the germline V gene are MNHNS and SASEGT. The CDR3 contains 16 residues. CDR3 DNA: TGTGCCAGCAGTGAAGCGTATAGTCAGGGGGCCTATGGCTACACCTTC. Translation: CASSEAYSQGAYGYTF.

V usage is TRBV5-4 and J usage is TRBJ2-6; D remains unclear. V was clipped by 0 bases and J by 3 bases, with 7 bases between them. This CDR3 is 15 amino acids long. Germline assignment: CDR1 SGHNT and CDR2 YYREEE (reference sequence). CDR3 bases: TGTGCCAGCAGCTTGGGGCATGGTGGGGCCAACGTCCTGACTTTC. Encoded protein: CASSLGHGGANVLTF.

The chain couples TRBV7-2 to TRBJ1-1; 8 bases match TRBD1. The germline CDR1 and CDR2 sequences are SGHTA and FQGNSA. V was pared by 4 bases and J by 7 bases, with 5 bases of the junction left unmatched. The CDR3 has 13 amino acids. This chain's CDR3 is CASSSGQGLEAFF. DNA for the CDR3: TGTGCCAGCAGCTCCGGACAGGGCCTTGAAGCTTTCTTT.

V and J are TRBV7-6 and TRBJ2-3; 8 bases map to TRBD2. This CDR3 spans 15 amino acids. Trimming took 1 base from V and 1 from J; bases not matched to a gene: 1. Germline CDR1 SGHVS, CDR2 FNYEAQ. The CDR3, as DNA: TGTGCCAGCAGCTTAGTCGGGGGGGGCACAGATACGCAGTATTTT. Its translation: CASSLVGGGTDTQYF.

The chain links TRBV5-1 to TRBJ2-1; 8 bases fit TRBD1. V lost 4 bases to trimming and J lost 4 bases; unmatched junction nucleotides: 7. The V gene's germline CDR1 is SGHRS and CDR2 YFSETQ. CDR3 length: 15 residues. CDR3 nucleotides: TGCGCCAGCAGCGGGCAGGGGGCCGGTTACAATGAGCAGTTCTTC. The encoded protein is CASSGQGAGYNEQFF.

A few counts support this clone. V and J are TRBV28 and TRBJ1-6; D is possibly TRBD1 (6 bases). With 5 bases removed from V and 2 bases from J, the gap between germline ends came to 13 bases. This CDR3 comprises 16 residues. The germline V gene encodes CDR1 MDHEN and CDR2 SYDVKM. This CDR3 reads CASSILQGPYNSPLHF. The CDR3 coding sequence is TGTGCCAGCAGTATACTACAGGGCCCCTATAATTCACCCCTCCACTTT.

The CDR3 DNA follows: TGTGCCAGCAGCTCAGGGGTTGAGAAACTGTTTTTT. Its protein is CASSSGVEKLFF. The chain employs TRBV28 and TRBJ1-4; tentatively, D is TRBD1 (6 bases). The V and J ends lost 6 bases and 11 bases respectively, with 13 bases between them. The CDR3 consists of 12 residues. Germline V lookup: CDR1 MDHEN, CDR2 SYDVKM.

V gene TRBV6-5 combines with J gene TRBJ1-5, with 7 bases fitting TRBD1. This CDR3 spans 14 amino acids. Per the germline V gene, CDR1 is MNHEY and CDR2 is SVGAGI. Germline trimming cut 7 bases from V and 6 bases from J; bases unmatched to any gene: 9. CDR3: CASTGGRVGQPQHF. The CDR3, as DNA: TGTGCCAGCACAGGGGGGCGGGTGGGTCAGCCCCAGCATTTT.

This chain connects TRBV18 to TRBJ2-1; D is possibly TRBD2 (5 bases). Germline V gene data show CDR1 as KGHSH and CDR2 as LQKENI. V lost 0 bases and J lost 12, with 21 bases in between. There are 16 residues in the CDR3. CDR3 in DNA: TGTGCCAGCTCACCACCGGGGAGCTATTCAAGTCGTGTGCAGTTCTTC. Translation: CASSPPGSYSSRVQFF.

This chain uses TRBV4-2 with TRBJ2-1, with D maybe TRBD2 (6 bases). V dropped 1 base and J dropped 6 bases, with 13 bases sitting between them. Germline V gene data show CDR1 as LGHNA and CDR2 as YNFKEQ. CDR3 length: 15 amino acids. The CDR3 loop is CASSQGGTQLNEQFF. CDR3 in DNA: TGTGCCAGCAGCCAAGGGGGGACTCAACTCAATGAGCAGTTCTTC.

This chain connects TRBV30 to TRBJ1-2, with D possibly TRBD1 on 5 matching bases. This CDR3 has 11 amino acids. Germline V gene sequence: CDR1 GTSNPN, CDR2 SVGIG (reference sequence). V was trimmed by 2 bases and J by 7 bases, leaving 8 bases between them. DNA for the CDR3: TGTGCCTGGAGTAAACAGGTTGGCTACACCTTC. Translated: CAWSKQVGYTF.

This clone was seen just once. This chain uses TRBV7-2 with TRBJ2-7, with D unclear. The CDR3 consists of 11 residues. The germline V and J ends were trimmed by 4 bases and 3 bases, with 4 bases remaining between them. Germline V lookup: CDR1 SGHTA, CDR2 FQGNSA. The CDR3, as DNA: TGTGCCAGCAGCTCGATCTACGAGCAGTACTTC. Encoded protein: CASSSIYEQYF.

The gene calls are TRBV6-2 or TRBV6-3 and TRBJ1-1, with TRBD1 matching 7 bases. The germline gives CDR1 MNHEY, CDR2 SVGEGT. This CDR3 region has 14 residues. V gave up 4 bases and J gave up 2 bases; unmatched junction bases: 4. CDR3 in DNA: TGTGCCAGCAGTTTCGACAGGGCTAACACTGAAGCTTTCTTT. It is translated as CASSFDRANTEAFF.

This clone was seen more than once but under ten times. The V call is TRBV9, the J call TRBJ2-2; D is unresolved. The CDR3 is 13 residues long. From germline, CDR1 is SGDLS and CDR2 YYNGEE. The germline V and J ends were trimmed by 1 base and 5 bases, with 6 bases remaining between them. The chain's CDR3 is CASSVLQTGELFF. As DNA, the CDR3 is TGTGCCAGCAGCGTATTACAAACCGGGGAGCTGTTTTTT.

This clone came up a few times. The J gene is TRBJ2-3, the V gene TRBV9; no clear D gene. This CDR3 is 12 amino acids long. Germline V gives CDR1 SGDLS, CDR2 YYNGEE. With 4 bases removed from V and 5 bases from J, the gap between germline ends came to 8 bases. The CDR3 bases are TGTGCCAGCAGCCTCCAGCAAGATACGCAGTATTTT. As protein: CASSLQQDTQYF.

V is TRBV4-2 and J is TRBJ1-2, with D unresolved. This CDR3 has 15 amino acids. Germline V gene data show CDR1 as LGHNA and CDR2 as YNFKEQ. Trimming pared 0 bases from V and 1 base from J, leaving 9 bases between. The CDR3 DNA is TGTGCCAGCAGCCAAGAGTGGCCCTATAACTATGGCTACACCTTC. It codes for CASSQEWPYNYGYTF.

The V and J genes are TRBV9 and TRBJ1-5; D not resolved. Trimming pared 1 base from V and 6 bases from J, leaving 11 bases between. The length of the CDR3 is 14 residues. Germline CDR1 reads SGDLS; CDR2 reads YYNGEE. The CDR3 protein is CASSVTGSSQPQHF. The CDR3 DNA reads as TGTGCCAGCAGCGTAACGGGGAGTAGTCAGCCCCAGCATTTT.

This clone was seen a few times. The chain links TRBV27 to TRBJ2-7; possibly TRBD1 for D (5 bases). The CDR3 contains 14 residues. Per the germline V gene, CDR1 is MNHEY and CDR2 is SMNVEV (reference sequence). The V end was cut by 1 base, the J end by 5 bases, with 12 bases between. CDR3 protein: CASSLLSGSDEQYF. The DNA of the CDR3 is TGTGCCAGCAGTTTATTATCAGGGTCGGACGAGCAGTACTTC.

The chain is built from TRBV27 and TRBJ2-2, with D perhaps given as TRBD1 or TRBD2 (6 bases each). Germline CDR1 reads MNHEY; CDR2 reads SMNVEV (reference sequence). This CDR3 is 17 amino acids long. Trimming removed 1 base from V and 6 bases from J, with 18 bases in between. The CDR3 spells CASSLYRGLAGAGELFF. The CDR3 DNA follows: TGTGCCAGCAGTTTATATCGGGGGCTAGCTGGTGCCGGGGAGCTGTTTTTT.

This chain uses TRBV13 with TRBJ2-2; possibly TRBD1 or TRBD2 for D (5 bases each). This CDR3 contains 16 residues. V shed 6 bases and J shed 6 bases, with 20 bases lying between them. CDR1 is PRHDT and CDR2 is FYEKMQ in the germline V gene (reference sequence). CDR3 in amino acids: CASRQWGRGSAGELFF. In DNA form, the CDR3 reads TGTGCCAGCAGACAATGGGGCCGGGGTAGCGCCGGGGAGCTGTTTTTT.

The CDR3 is CASSPDLLSGGSYEQYF. The CDR3 region has the DNA TGTGCCAGCAGCCCGGACCTACTAAGCGGGGGCTCCTACGAGCAGTACTTC. The rearrangement uses TRBV7-2 and TRBJ2-7; TRBD2 matches 8 bases. V shed 5 bases and J 0 bases; nucleotides not matched to a gene: 12. The length of the CDR3 is 17 residues. Germline CDR1 and CDR2: SGHTA and FQGNSA.

The sample holds a few counts of this clone. The chain has TRBV3-1 (or the pseudogene TRBV3-2) and TRBJ1-2, with 7 bases fitting TRBD1. CDR1 is LGHDT, CDR2 YNNKEL, per germline (reference sequence). The V segment lost 6 bases and the J segment 2 bases; nucleotides outside the gene matches: 9. This CDR3 comprises 15 residues. Here the CDR3 DNA reads TGTGCCAGCAGTCCTGGGGGACAGTTAAACTATGGCTACACCTTC. This codes for CASSPGGQLNYGYTF.